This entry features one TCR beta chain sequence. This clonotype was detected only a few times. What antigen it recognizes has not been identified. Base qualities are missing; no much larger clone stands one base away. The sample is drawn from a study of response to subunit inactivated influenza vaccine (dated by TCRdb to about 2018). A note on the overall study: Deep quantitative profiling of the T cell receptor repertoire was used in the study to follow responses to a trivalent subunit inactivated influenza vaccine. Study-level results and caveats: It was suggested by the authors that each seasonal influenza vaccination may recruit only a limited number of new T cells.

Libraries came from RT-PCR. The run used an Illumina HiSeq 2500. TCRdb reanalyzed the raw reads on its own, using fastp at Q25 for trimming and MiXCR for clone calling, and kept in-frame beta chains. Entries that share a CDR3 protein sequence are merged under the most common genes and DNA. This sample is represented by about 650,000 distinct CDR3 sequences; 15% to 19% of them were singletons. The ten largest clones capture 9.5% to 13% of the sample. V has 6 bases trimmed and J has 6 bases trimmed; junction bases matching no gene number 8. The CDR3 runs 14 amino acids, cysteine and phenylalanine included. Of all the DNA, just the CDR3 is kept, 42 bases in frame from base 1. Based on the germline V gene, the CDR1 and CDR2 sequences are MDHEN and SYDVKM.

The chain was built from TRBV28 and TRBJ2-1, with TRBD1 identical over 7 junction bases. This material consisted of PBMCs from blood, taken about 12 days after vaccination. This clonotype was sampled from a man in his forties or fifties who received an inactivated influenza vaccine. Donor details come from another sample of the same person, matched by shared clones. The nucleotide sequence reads TGTGCCAGCAGACGTACAGGGGTAGTCAATGAGCAGTTCTTC. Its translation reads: CASRRTGVVNEQFF. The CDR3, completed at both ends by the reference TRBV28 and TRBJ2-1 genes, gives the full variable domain DVKVTQSSRYLVKRTGEKVFLECVQDMDHENMFWYRQDPGLGLRLIYFSYDVKMKEKGDIPEGYSVSREKKERFSLILESASTNQTSMYLCASRRTGVVNEQFFGPGTRLTVL.